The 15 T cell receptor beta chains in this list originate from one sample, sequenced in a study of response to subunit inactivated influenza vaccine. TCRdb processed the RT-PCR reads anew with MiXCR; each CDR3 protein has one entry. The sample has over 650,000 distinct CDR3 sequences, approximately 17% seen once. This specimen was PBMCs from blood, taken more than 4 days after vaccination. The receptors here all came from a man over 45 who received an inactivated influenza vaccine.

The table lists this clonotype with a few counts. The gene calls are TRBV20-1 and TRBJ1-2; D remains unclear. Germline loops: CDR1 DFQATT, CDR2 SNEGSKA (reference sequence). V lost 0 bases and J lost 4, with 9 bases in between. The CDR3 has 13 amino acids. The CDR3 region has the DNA TGCAGTGCTAGAGATAAAGGCGGCTATGGCTACACCTTC. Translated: CSARDKGGYGYTF.

In DNA, the CDR3 is TGTGCCAGCAGCTTAATCGCGGCAACTGGAAACACCATATATTTT. Translating gives CASSLIAATGNTIYF. This chain joins TRBV7-2 and TRBJ1-3; D is uncertain. Germline CDR1 and CDR2: SGHTA and FQGNSA. The CDR3 consists of 15 residues. Trimming took off 2 bases at V and 2 bases at J, with 10 bases between the two ends.

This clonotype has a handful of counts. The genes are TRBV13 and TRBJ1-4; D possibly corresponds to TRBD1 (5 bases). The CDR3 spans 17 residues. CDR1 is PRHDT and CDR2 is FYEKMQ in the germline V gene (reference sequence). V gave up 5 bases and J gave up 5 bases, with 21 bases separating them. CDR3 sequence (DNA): TGTGCCAGCAGCCTCGGACGGGGGGAGACAATGAATGAAAAACTGTTTTTT. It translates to CASSLGRGETMNEKLFF.

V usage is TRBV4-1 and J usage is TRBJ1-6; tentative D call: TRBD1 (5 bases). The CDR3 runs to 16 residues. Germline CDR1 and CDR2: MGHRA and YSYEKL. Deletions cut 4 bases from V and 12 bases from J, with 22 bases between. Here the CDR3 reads CASSLGMRGVGKPLHF. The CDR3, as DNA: TGCGCCAGCAGCCTGGGTATGCGGGGGGTCGGGAAACCCCTCCACTTT.

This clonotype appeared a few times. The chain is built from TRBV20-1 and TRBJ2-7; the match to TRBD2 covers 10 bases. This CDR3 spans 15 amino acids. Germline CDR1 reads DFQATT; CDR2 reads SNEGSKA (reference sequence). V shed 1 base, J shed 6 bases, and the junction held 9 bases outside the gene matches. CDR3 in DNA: TGCAGTGCTAGAGGGAGGGGACTAGCGATTTTCGAGCAGTACTTC. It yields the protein CSARGRGLAIFEQYF.

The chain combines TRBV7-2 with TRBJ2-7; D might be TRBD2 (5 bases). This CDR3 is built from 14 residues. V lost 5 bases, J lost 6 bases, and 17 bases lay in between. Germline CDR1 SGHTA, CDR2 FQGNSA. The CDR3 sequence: CASSLLYGVGEQYF. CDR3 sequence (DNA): TGTGCCAGCAGCCTTCTGTACGGGGTTGGCGAGCAGTACTTC.

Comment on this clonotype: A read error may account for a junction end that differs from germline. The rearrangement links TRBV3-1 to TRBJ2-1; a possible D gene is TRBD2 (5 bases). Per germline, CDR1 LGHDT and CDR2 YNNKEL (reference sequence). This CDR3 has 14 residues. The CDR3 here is CASSQGGGYNEQFF. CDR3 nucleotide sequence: TGCGCCAGCAGCCAAGGAGGTGGATACAATGAGCAGTTCTTC.

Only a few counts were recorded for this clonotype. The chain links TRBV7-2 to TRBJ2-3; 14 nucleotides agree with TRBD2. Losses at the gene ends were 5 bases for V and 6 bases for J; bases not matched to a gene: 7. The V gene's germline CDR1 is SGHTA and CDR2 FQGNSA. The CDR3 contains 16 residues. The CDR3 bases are TGTGCCAGCAGCCCGCGACTAGCGGGGGGGCGGGATACGCAGTATTTT. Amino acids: CASSPRLAGGRDTQYF.

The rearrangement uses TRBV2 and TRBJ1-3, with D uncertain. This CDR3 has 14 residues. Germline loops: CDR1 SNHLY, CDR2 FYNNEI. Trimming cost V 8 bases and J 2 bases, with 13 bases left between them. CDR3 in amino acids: CASSSRTPGNTIYF. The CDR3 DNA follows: TGTGCCAGCTCCTCGAGGACTCCTGGAAACACCATATATTTT.

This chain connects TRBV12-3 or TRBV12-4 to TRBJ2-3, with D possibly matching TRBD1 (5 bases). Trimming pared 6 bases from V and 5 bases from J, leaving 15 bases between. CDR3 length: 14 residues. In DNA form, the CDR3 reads TGTGCCAGCAGGGGGCTAGGGGCCATAGATACGCAGTATTTT. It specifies CASRGLGAIDTQYF.

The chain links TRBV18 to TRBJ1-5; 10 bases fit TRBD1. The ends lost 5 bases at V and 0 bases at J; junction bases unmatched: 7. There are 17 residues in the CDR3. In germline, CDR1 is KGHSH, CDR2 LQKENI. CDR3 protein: CASSSRQGAVSNQPQHF. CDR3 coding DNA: TGTGCCAGCTCATCGCGACAGGGGGCGGTTAGCAATCAGCCCCAGCATTTT.

CDR3 loop: CASSPDSLDVSPLHF. CDR3 nucleotides: TGCGCCAGCAGCCCGGACAGCCTAGACGTTTCACCCCTCCACTTT. The chain recombines TRBV5-1 with TRBJ1-6; D is possibly TRBD1 (6 bases). This CDR3 is 15 amino acids long. Deletions cut 4 bases from V and 9 bases from J, with 17 bases between. The germline V gene encodes CDR1 SGHRS and CDR2 YFSETQ.

CDR3 DNA: TGTGCCAGCAGCTTAGGTGAGGGAGGCGAGCAGTACTTC. This encodes CASSLGEGGEQYF. The rearrangement uses TRBV7-8 and TRBJ2-7, with D possibly matching TRBD2 (6 bases). Germline V CDR1 and CDR2: SGHVS, FQNEAQ. The CDR3 is 13 amino acids. Trimming took 1 base from V and 6 from J, leaving 10 bases between them.

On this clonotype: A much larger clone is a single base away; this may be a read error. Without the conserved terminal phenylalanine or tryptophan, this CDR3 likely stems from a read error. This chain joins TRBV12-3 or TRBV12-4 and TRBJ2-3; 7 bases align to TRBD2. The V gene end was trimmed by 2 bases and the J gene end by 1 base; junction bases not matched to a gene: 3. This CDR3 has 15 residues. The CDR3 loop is CASSLSLAGTDTQYL. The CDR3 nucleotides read TGTGCCAGCAGTTTAAGTCTAGCGGGCACAGATACGCAGTATTTG.

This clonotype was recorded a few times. CDR3 sequence: CASGDRGIHTQYF. CDR3 nucleotides: TGTGCCAGCGGGGATAGGGGCATTCATACGCAGTATTTT. The V call is TRBV12-3 or TRBV12-4, the J call TRBJ2-3, with D possibly being TRBD1 (5 bases). Trimming took off 8 bases at V and 7 bases at J, with 16 bases between the two ends. The CDR3 is 13 amino acids.